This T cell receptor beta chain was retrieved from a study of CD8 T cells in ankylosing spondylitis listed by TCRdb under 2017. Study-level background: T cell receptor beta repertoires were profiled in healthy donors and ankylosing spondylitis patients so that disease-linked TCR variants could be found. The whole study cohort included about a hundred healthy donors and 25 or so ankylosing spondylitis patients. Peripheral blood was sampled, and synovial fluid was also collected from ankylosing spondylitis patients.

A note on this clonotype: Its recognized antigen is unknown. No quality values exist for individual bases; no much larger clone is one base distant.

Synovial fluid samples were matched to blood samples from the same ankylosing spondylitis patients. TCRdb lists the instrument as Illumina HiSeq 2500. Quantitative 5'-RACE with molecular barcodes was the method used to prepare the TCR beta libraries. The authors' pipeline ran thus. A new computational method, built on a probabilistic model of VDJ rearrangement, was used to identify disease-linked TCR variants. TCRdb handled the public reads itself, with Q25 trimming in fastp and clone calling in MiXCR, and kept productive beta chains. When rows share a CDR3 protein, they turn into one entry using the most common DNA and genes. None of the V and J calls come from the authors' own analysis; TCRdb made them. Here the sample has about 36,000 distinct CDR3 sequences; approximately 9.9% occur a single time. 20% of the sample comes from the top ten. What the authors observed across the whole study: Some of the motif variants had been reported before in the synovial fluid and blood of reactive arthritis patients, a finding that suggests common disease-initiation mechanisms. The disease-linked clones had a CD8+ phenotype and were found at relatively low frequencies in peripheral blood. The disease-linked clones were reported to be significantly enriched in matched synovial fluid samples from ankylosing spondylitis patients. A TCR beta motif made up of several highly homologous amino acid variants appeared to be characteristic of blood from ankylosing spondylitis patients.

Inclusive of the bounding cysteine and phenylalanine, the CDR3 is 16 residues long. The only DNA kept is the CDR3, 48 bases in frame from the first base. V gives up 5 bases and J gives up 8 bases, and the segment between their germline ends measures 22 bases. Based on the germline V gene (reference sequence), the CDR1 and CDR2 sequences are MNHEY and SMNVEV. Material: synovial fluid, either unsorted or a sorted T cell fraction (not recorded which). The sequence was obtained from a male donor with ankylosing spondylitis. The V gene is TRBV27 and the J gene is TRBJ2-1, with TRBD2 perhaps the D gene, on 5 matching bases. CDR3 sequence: CASSLRKKERAYEQFF. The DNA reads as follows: TGTGCCAGCAGTCTGCGCAAAAAGGAGAGGGCGTATGAGCAGTTCTTC.